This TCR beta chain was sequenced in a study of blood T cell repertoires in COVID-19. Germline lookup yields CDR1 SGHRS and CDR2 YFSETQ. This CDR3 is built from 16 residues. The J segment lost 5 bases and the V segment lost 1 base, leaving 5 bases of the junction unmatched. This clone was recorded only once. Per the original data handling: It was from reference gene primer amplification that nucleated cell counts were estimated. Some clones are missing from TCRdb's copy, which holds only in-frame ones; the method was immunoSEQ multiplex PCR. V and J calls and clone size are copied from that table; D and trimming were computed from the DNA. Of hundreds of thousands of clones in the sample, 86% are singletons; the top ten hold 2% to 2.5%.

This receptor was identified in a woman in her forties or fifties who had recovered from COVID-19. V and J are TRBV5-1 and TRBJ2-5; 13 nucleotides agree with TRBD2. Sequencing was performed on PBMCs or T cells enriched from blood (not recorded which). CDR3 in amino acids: CASSLPQLAGGETQYF. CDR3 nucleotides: TGCGCCAGCAGCTTGCCTCAACTAGCGGGAGGGGAGACCCAGTACTTC.